A selection of T cell receptor beta chains follows, all from one sample in a study of CD4 and CD8 cells across lung adenocarcinoma regions. TCRdb fed the PCR reads into MiXCR, producing one record per CDR3 protein. The sample consists of almost 5,000 distinct CDR3 sequences, roughly three fifths of them appearing once. The sequenced sample consisted of CD4+ T cells from the center of a lung tumor. Every receptor here comes from a male donor with lung adenocarcinoma. The CD4 and CD8 labels of this study may be unreliable. The CDR3 runs from the conserved cysteine through the conserved F or W. The D gene is left open where the match is weak. Part of the rows lack a size; the others show once, few, many or a class for expanded clones.

D gene	J gene	clone size	V gene	CDR3 protein	CDR3 DNA
-	TRBJ2-7	-	TRBV28	CASTSGQTPYEQYF	TGTGCCAGCACCTCTGGACAGACCCCCTACGAGCAGTACTTC
TRBD1	TRBJ2-7	-	TRBV11-2	CASSLDRGGVTSYEQYF	TGTGCCAGCAGCTTAGACAGAGGGGGCGTAACTTCCTACGAGCAGTACTTC
TRBD2	TRBJ2-1	medium-sized	TRBV6-1	CASSLLAGTYNEQFF	TGTGCCAGCAGCCTACTAGCGGGCACCTACAATGAGCAGTTCTTC
TRBD1	TRBJ2-1	-	TRBV6-1	CASSNMGQSDEQFF	TGTGCCAGCAGCAATATGGGACAGTCGGATGAGCAGTTCTTC
TRBD2	TRBJ2-1	few	TRBV3-1	CASSQLFYSPTSGRFDEQFF	TGTGCCAGCAGCCAACTGTTTTATTCCCCCACTAGCGGGAGGTTCGATGAGCAGTTCTTC
TRBD1	TRBJ1-2	-	TRBV6-5	CASSYSTGRGYTF	TGTGCCAGCAGTTACTCGACAGGGCGAGGCTACACCTTC
-	TRBJ1-3	medium-sized	TRBV6-1	CASGLGGAPGNTIYF	TGTGCCAGCGGACTCGGGGGGGCGCCTGGAAACACCATATATTTT
-	TRBJ1-5	-	TRBV7-6	CASSLEYNQPQHF	TGTGCCAGCAGCTTAGAATACAATCAGCCCCAGCATTTT
-	TRBJ1-1	medium-sized	TRBV6-1	CASINSVDTEAFF	TGTGCCAGCATAAATTCGGTGGACACTGAAGCTTTCTTT
TRBD1	TRBJ2-7	-	TRBV6-4	CASSGSTGFVGYVPYEQYF	TGTGCCAGCAGTGGCTCGACAGGGTTTGTAGGTTATGTCCCCTACGAGCAGTACTTC
TRBD2	TRBJ2-1	once	TRBV10-1	CASSVGLAGTGQFF	TGCGCCAGCAGTGTAGGACTAGCGGGAACTGGGCAGTTCTTC
-	TRBJ2-5	-	TRBV6-1	CASSESLVETQYF	TGTGCCAGCAGTGAAAGCCTGGTCGAGACCCAGTACTTC
-	TRBJ1-5	large	TRBV6-1	CASSGSGDFQPQHF	TGTGCCAGCAGTGGTTCAGGGGATTTTCAGCCCCAGCATTTT
-	TRBJ1-2	medium-sized	TRBV6-1	CASQAGELYGYTF	TGTGCCAGCCAGGCTGGGGAACTCTATGGCTACACCTTC
-	TRBJ2-3	large	TRBV6-1	CASSRRAVTGLGDTQYF	TGTGCCAGCAGTCGTAGGGCGGTCACCGGTCTAGGGGATACGCAGTATTTT
-	TRBJ1-4	-	TRBV6-1	CASSDPGRVRDEKLFF	TGTGCCAGCAGTGATCCAGGGAGAGTTCGGGATGAAAAACTGTTTTTT